A single T cell receptor beta chain is shown here with its context. This specimen comes from a study of blood T cell repertoires in COVID-19. The wider study: Both acute and convalescent COVID-19 samples were obtained from the United States, Italy and Spain. The cDNA or gDNA used as material had been derived from T cells, B-cell-depleted T cells, or PBMCs.

V lost 6 bases to trimming and J lost 4 bases; unmatched junction nucleotides: 5. The CDR3 is made up of 14 amino acids. Germline V gene lookup returns CDR1 LNHDA and CDR2 SQIVND (reference sequence). In the original processing: Amplification with reference gene primers provided the estimates of nucleated cell counts. TCRdb's copy holds only in-frame clones and misses some; the assay was immunoSEQ multiplex PCR. V and J calls and clone size are as listed in that table; D and trimming were resolved from the DNA. The table lists some 60,000 clones, approximately 83% of them singletons. The rearrangement joins TRBV19 to TRBJ1-5; 8 nucleotides match TRBD1. The clonotype originates from an elderly woman with acute or convalescent COVID-19. The sequenced sample was peripheral blood. DNA for the CDR3: TGTGCCAGTAGGACAGGGGCGACGAATCAGCCCCAGCATTTT. Translation gives CASRTGATNQPQHF.